The next 29 T cell receptor beta chains were all read from a single sample in a study of T cells in Graves' hyperthyroidism and ophthalmopathy. TCR beta CDR3 regions were amplified from RNA transcripts. First-round RT-PCR targeting the TCR CDR3 was performed with the HTBI primer set. TCRdb re-analysed the multiplex PCR reads in MiXCR, keeping a single row per CDR3 protein. In the table there are under 350,000 distinct CDR3 sequences, about 21% of which are singletons. The sequenced sample was blood. The receptors were sampled from a woman aged 50 to 60 with Graves' hyperthyroidism.

This clonotype was found many times. The J gene is TRBJ2-3, the V gene TRBV3-1; weak D call: TRBD2 (6 bases). Trimming pared 7 bases from V and 0 bases from J, leaving 14 bases between. Germline V gene data show CDR1 as LGHDT and CDR2 as YNNKEL (reference sequence). The CDR3 spans 15 residues. The CDR3 nucleotides read TGTGCCAGCACTCCCCGGGGACTGAGCACAGATACGCAGTATTTT. This sequence encodes CASTPRGLSTDTQYF.

This clonotype was detected many times. The chain links TRBV5-1 to TRBJ1-1; TRBD1 matches 7 bases. The germline V gene has CDR1 SGHRS and CDR2 YFSETQ. With V trimmed by 2 bases and J by 3 bases, 4 bases remained unmatched. The CDR3 totals 14 residues. The DNA for the CDR3 is TGCGCCAGCAGCTTAAGAACAGGGGACACTGAAGCTTTCTTT. Its translation is CASSLRTGDTEAFF.

The gene calls are TRBV28 and TRBJ2-5; TRBD2 aligns across 9 bases. This CDR3 contains 18 residues. CDR1 is MDHEN, CDR2 SYDVKM, per germline. J lost 3 bases, V lost 3 bases, and 14 bases had no gene match. The CDR3 DNA reads TGTGCCAGCAGTTTTTCTCGGCTAGCGGGATTAGTAAAAGAGACCCAGTACTTC. This encodes CASSFSRLAGLVKETQYF. Using reference TRBV28 and TRBJ2-5 for the parts outside the CDR3, the full variable domain is DVKVTQSSRYLVKRTGEKVFLECVQDMDHENMFWYRQDPGLGLRLIYFSYDVKMKEKGDIPEGYSVSREKKERFSLILESASTNQTSMYLCASSFSRLAGLVKETQYFGPGTRLLVL.

This clonotype was seen many times. The chain couples TRBV7-6 to TRBJ2-3, with D perhaps matching TRBD2 (6 bases). CDR1 SGHVS and CDR2 FNYEAQ come from the germline V gene. Trimming left V 5 bases short and J 5 bases short, with 11 bases between. This CDR3 comprises 13 residues. In nucleotides, the CDR3 is TGTGCCAGCAGCCGGAGGGCCGGAGATACGCAGTATTTT. This codes for CASSRRAGDTQYF.

This clonotype was picked up many times. CDR3 nucleotide sequence: TGTGCCAGCAGTTTAAGCAGGCACGCCAATCAGCCCCAGCATTTT. Translating gives CASSLSRHANQPQHF. V gene TRBV27 combines with J gene TRBJ1-5; D is ambiguous. The V end lost 2 bases, the J end lost 3 bases, and 11 bases lay between the germline ends. Germline CDR1 MNHEY, CDR2 SMNVEV (reference sequence). This CDR3 has 15 residues.

This clonotype was detected ten times or more. The rearrangement joins TRBV7-2 to TRBJ2-1; D is uncertain. The CDR3 extends over 12 amino acids. V was trimmed by 2 bases and J by 9 bases, leaving 8 bases between them. Germline V gene data show CDR1 as SGHTA and CDR2 as FQGNSA. The CDR3 sequence is CASSLPLTEQFF. CDR3 nucleotides: TGTGCCAGCAGCTTACCCCTCACTGAGCAGTTCTTC.

This clonotype has ten or more counts. The chain uses TRBV7-3 and TRBJ1-2; tentative D call: TRBD1 (5 bases). V was shortened by 2 bases and J by 4 bases, with 14 bases between the two germline ends. The CDR3 has 15 residues. Per germline, CDR1 SGHTA and CDR2 FQGTGA. The CDR3 loop reads CASSLWRGELYGYTF. CDR3 bases: TGTGCCAGCAGCTTATGGCGGGGGGAGCTCTATGGCTACACCTTC.

This clonotype was found many times. The rearrangement joins TRBV18 to TRBJ1-1, with TRBD1 identical over 11 bases. The V gene's germline CDR1 is KGHSH and CDR2 LQKENI. The CDR3 is 13 residues long. V dropped 3 bases and J dropped 11; count of bases not matched to a gene: 5. The CDR3 protein is CASSPRTGGYAFF. CDR3 nucleotides: TGTGCCAGCTCACCCCGGACAGGGGGCTACGCTTTCTTT.

This clonotype has only a few counts. The gene calls are TRBV13 and TRBJ2-3; 9 positions match TRBD1. The trim removed 6 bases at V and 1 base at J, leaving 14 bases unmatched. The CDR3 has 18 amino acids. CDR1 and CDR2 (germline): PRHDT, FYEKMQ (reference sequence). CDR3 DNA sequence: TGTGCCAGCAGACGTAACCGGGACAGGGTGCGGGGCACAGATACGCAGTATTTT. It is translated as CASRRNRDRVRGTDTQYF.

This chain's CDR3 is CAWSVIPLRETQYF. The CDR3 nucleotides are TGTGCCTGGAGTGTGATTCCCCTCCGAGAGACCCAGTACTTC. The J gene is TRBJ2-5, the V gene TRBV30, with D unclear. The CDR3 runs to 14 residues. Trimming shortened V by 0 bases and J by 4 bases, and 12 bases separated the two germline ends. CDR1 GTSNPN and CDR2 SVGIG come from the germline V gene (reference sequence).

There are many counts of this clonotype. CDR3 loop: CASRRPGRENTGELFF. The CDR3 region has the DNA TGTGCCAGCAGGCGCCCCGGGCGAGAGAACACCGGGGAGCTGTTTTTT. V and J are TRBV6-2 or TRBV6-3 and TRBJ2-2, with unresolved D. This CDR3 spans 16 amino acids. V gave up 6 bases and J gave up 1 base, with 15 bases separating them. CDR1 is MNHEY, CDR2 SVGEGT, per germline.

This clonotype was seen only a few times. The rearrangement joins TRBV3-1 to TRBJ1-6, with TRBD1 matching 8 bases. The CDR3 is 14 residues long. Germline values: CDR1 LGHDT, CDR2 YNNKEL (reference sequence). J lost 11 bases, V lost 3 bases, and 6 bases had no gene match. In nucleotides, the CDR3 is TGTGCCAGCAGCCACTCGGACAGGGAAGCACCCCTCCACTTT. This translates into CASSHSDREAPLHF.

The chain carries TRBV11-2 and TRBJ2-2; possible D gene TRBD2, 6 bases. The V gene lost 3 bases and the J gene lost 1 base, with 9 bases spanning the gap. Germline CDR1 SGHAT, CDR2 FQNNGV. This CDR3 region has 15 residues. CDR3 nucleotide sequence: TGTGCCAGCAGCTTTTGGGGGGAGAACACCGGGGAGCTGTTTTTT. The encoded protein is CASSFWGENTGELFF.

The chain is built from TRBV30 and TRBJ2-1; D gene ambiguous. Germline V gene sequence: CDR1 GTSNPN, CDR2 SVGIG (reference sequence). The CDR3 loop spans 10 amino acids. Trimming left V 5 bases short and J 7 bases short, with 6 bases between. The CDR3 spells CAWDANEQFF. The CDR3 nucleotides read TGTGCCTGGGATGCTAATGAGCAGTTCTTC.

The genes are TRBV12-3 or TRBV12-4 and TRBJ1-5, with 10 bases matching TRBD1. This CDR3 spans 15 amino acids. After removal of 4 bases from V and 6 bases from J, the junction contained 6 bases not matched to a gene. CDR3 region: CASSSDRGMGQPQHF. The CDR3 bases are TGTGCCAGCAGTTCGGACAGGGGGATGGGTCAGCCCCAGCATTTT.

V is TRBV5-1 and J is TRBJ1-2; D uncertain. The CDR3 is 12 residues long. In germline, CDR1 is SGHRS, CDR2 YFSETQ. The ends were cut back, 0 bases at V and 4 bases at J, with 4 bases in the middle. CDR3 nucleotides: TGCGCCAGCAGCTTGGGCACCTATGGCTACACCTTC. Its protein product is CASSLGTYGYTF.

This clonotype was observed a handful of times. The gene calls are TRBV24-1 and TRBJ2-2, with 7 bases lining up with TRBD1. The CDR3 covers 16 residues. J lost 4 bases, V lost 7 bases, and 11 bases had no gene match. CDR1 KGHDR and CDR2 SFDVKD come from the germline V gene. CDR3 sequence (DNA): TGTGCCACCAGGGAGACCGGGACAGCAGGCACCGGGGAGCTGTTTTTT. This translates into CATRETGTAGTGELFF.

This clonotype has ten or more counts. The gene calls are TRBV5-1 and TRBJ2-3; either TRBD1 or TRBD2 may supply D (6 bases each). The CDR3 totals 16 residues. Germline assignment: CDR1 SGHRS and CDR2 YFSETQ. Trimming shortened V by 4 bases and J by 0 bases, and 15 bases separated the two germline ends. CDR3 amino acids: CASSRRGTGSTDTQYF. DNA for the CDR3: TGCGCCAGCAGCCGGAGGGGGACCGGGAGCACAGATACGCAGTATTTT.

The genes are TRBV12-3 or TRBV12-4 and TRBJ2-1; TRBD2 aligns across 12 bases. This CDR3 region has 17 residues. V trimming: 2 bases; J trimming: 3 bases; junction bases outside the gene matches: 5. The CDR3 protein is CASSLLTSGGFYNEQFF. CDR3 DNA: TGTGCCAGCAGTTTATTGACTAGCGGGGGTTTCTACAATGAGCAGTTCTTC.

There are many counts of this clonotype. The chain carries TRBV20-1 and TRBJ2-1; 7 nucleotides align to TRBD1. Germline CDR1 is DFQATT and CDR2 is SNEGSKA (reference sequence). V dropped 6 bases and J dropped 4; count of bases not matched to a gene: 9. This CDR3 spans 14 amino acids. The DNA of the CDR3 is TGCAGTGCGGATGGGGACAGAAGGTACAATGAGCAGTTCTTC. Its translation is CSADGDRRYNEQFF.

This clonotype has at least ten counts. The chain is built from TRBV5-6 and TRBJ2-5, with 11 bases matching TRBD2. J was trimmed by 6 bases and V by 0 bases; bases with no gene match: 4. Per the germline V gene, CDR1 is SGHDT and CDR2 is YYEEEE. This CDR3 spans 15 amino acids. The CDR3 sequence: CASSLVAGGQKTQYF. The CDR3 nucleotides are TGTGCCAGCAGCTTGGTAGCGGGAGGGCAGAAGACCCAGTACTTC.

This clonotype appeared many times. The J gene is TRBJ1-5, the V gene TRBV11-2, with D hard to call. From germline, CDR1 is SGHAT and CDR2 FQNNGV. Trimming took 2 bases from V and 4 from J, leaving 9 bases between them. The CDR3 extends over 14 amino acids. In DNA, the CDR3 is TGTGCCAGCAGCTTACAGGACTCTAATCAGCCCCAGCATTTT. This gives the protein CASSLQDSNQPQHF. The full variable domain, its missing parts supplied by reference TRBV11-2 and TRBJ1-5, is EAGVAQSPRYKIIEKRQSVAFWCNPISGHATLYWYQQILGQGPKLLIQFQNNGVVDDSQLPKDRFSAERLKGVDSTLKIQPAKLEDSAVYLCASSLQDSNQPQHFGDGTRLSIL.

This clonotype showed up many times. This chain uses TRBV12-3 or TRBV12-4 with TRBJ2-7, with no clear D. This CDR3 is 12 amino acids long. The V gene lost 1 base and the J gene lost 4 bases, with 5 bases spanning the gap. This chain's CDR3 is CASSLGLYEQYF. CDR3 DNA: TGTGCCAGCAGTTTAGGGTTGTACGAGCAGTACTTC.

The gene calls are TRBV20-1 and TRBJ2-7; D may be TRBD2 (6 bases). V was shortened by 4 bases and J by 6 bases, with 16 bases between the two germline ends. Germline CDR1 and CDR2: DFQATT and SNEGSKA (reference sequence). The CDR3 totals 13 residues. The CDR3 spells CSATRGLRTEQYF. CDR3 DNA sequence: TGCAGTGCTACCAGAGGACTACGTACCGAGCAGTACTTC.

V gene TRBV30 combines with J gene TRBJ2-7; D not certain. This CDR3 is 12 amino acids long. V was cut by 7 bases and J by 0 bases, with 10 bases left in between. Germline CDR1 and CDR2: GTSNPN and SVGIG (reference sequence). Written as DNA, the CDR3 is TGTGCCTCGCAGCAGAGCTCCTACGAGCAGTACTTC. It encodes CASQQSSYEQYF.

This clonotype was seen at least ten times. The chain uses TRBV29-1 and TRBJ2-1; 10 bases align to TRBD2. The CDR3 has 14 amino acids. The ends lost 4 bases at V and 2 bases at J; junction bases unmatched: 2. Germline-derived CDR1 and CDR2 are SQVTM and ANQGSEA. CDR3 nucleotides: TGCAGCGTTGTAGGACTAGCGGCCTACAATGAGCAGTTCTTC. Translation gives CSVVGLAAYNEQFF.

The chain recombines TRBV7-9 with TRBJ2-3, with D maybe TRBD1 (6 bases). CDR1 is SEHNR and CDR2 is FQNEAQ in the germline V gene (reference sequence). The CDR3 spans 16 residues. V dropped 4 bases and J dropped 4 bases, with 18 bases sitting between them. The CDR3 sequence is CASSSPQGRFPDTQYF. CDR3 sequence (DNA): TGTGCCAGCAGCTCCCCACAGGGAAGGTTCCCAGATACGCAGTATTTT.

The chain joins TRBV2 to TRBJ1-5; 7 bases agree with TRBD1. V lost 6 bases to trimming and J lost 5 bases; unmatched junction nucleotides: 10. The germline gives CDR1 SNHLY, CDR2 FYNNEI. The CDR3 loop spans 15 amino acids. CDR3 residues: CASSDGTVIYQPQHF. The CDR3 nucleotides read TGTGCCAGCAGCGATGGGACAGTAATTTATCAGCCCCAGCATTTT.

Ten or more counts support this clonotype. The J gene is TRBJ2-1, the V gene TRBV7-8; the D gene could be TRBD1 or TRBD2 (5 bases each). The germline V and J ends were trimmed by 5 bases and 2 bases, with 13 bases remaining between them. The CDR3 sequence is 15 residues long. Germline V lookup: CDR1 SGHVS, CDR2 FQNEAQ. The CDR3 spells CASSPRTLAYNEQFF. CDR3 nucleotides: TGTGCCAGCAGCCCGCGGACACTAGCCTACAATGAGCAGTTCTTC.